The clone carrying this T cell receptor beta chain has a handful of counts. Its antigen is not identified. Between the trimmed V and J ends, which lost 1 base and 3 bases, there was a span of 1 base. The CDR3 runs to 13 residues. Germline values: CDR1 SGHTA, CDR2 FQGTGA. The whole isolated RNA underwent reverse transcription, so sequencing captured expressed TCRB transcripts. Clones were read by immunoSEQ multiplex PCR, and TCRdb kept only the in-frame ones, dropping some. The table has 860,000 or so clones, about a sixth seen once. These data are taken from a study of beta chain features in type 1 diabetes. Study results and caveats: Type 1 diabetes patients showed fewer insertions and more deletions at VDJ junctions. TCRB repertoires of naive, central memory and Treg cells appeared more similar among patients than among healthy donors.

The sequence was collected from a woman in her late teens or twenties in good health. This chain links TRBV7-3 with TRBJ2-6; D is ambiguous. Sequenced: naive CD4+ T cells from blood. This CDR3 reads CASSLNGANVLTF. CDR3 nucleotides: TGTGCCAGCAGCTTAAATGGGGCCAACGTCCTGACTTTC.